This TCR beta chain came from a study of early T cells in non-severe SARS-CoV-2 infection. This clonotype occurred many times. Its antigen is unidentified. Attachment of unique molecular identifiers to individual cDNA molecules was performed. MiXCR, applied by TCRdb to the 5' RACE reads, yields one record per CDR3 protein. The sample holds roughly 38,000 distinct CDR3 sequences, 5.5% to 7% seen once. The CDR3 is made up of 15 amino acids. Per germline, CDR1 DFQATT and CDR2 SNEGSKA (reference sequence). J gave up 11 bases and V 6 bases, and 15 bases lay outside the gene matches. Study outcomes and limitations: Using VDJdb, the matching emphasized anti-spike CD8 responses while missing private and CD4 specificities.

This chain joins TRBV20-1 and TRBJ2-1; TRBD2 matches 11 bases. This specimen was whole blood, taken at baseline. The sequence was collected from an adult who was a healthcare worker with PCR-confirmed SARS-CoV-2 infection or an uninfected control (not recorded which). DNA for the CDR3: TGCAGTGCAGGACACCCCGGGACTAGCGGAAAAAAGCAGTTCTTC. Translated: CSAGHPGTSGKKQFF.